This is a list of T cell receptor beta chains from one sample in a study of OX40 agonist ivuxolimab in advanced cancers. The assay was immunoSEQ multiplex PCR, and TCRdb's table has in-frame clones only and misses some. The sample has about 52,000 clones; over 80% are singletons. The source material was CD4+ or CD8+ T cells sorted from blood, sampled in a trial of the OX40 agonist ivuxolimab. The receptors stem from an adult with an advanced solid tumor such as melanoma, head and neck, liver or kidney cancer. CDR3s include the opening cysteine and the closing phenylalanine or tryptophan. A D gene is named only where the DNA matches it firmly.

d_call	cdr3_length	v_call	j_call	cdr3_aa
NA	15	TRBV4-3	TRBJ2-3	CASSTRTASTDTQYF
TRBD2	16	TRBV9	TRBJ2-1	CASSVGPSGGYNEQFF
TRBD1	14	TRBV7-9	TRBJ2-7	CASSLSAGGYEQYF
TRBD2	16	TRBV27	TRBJ2-2	CASTWTSGSNTGELFF
NA	15	TRBV28	TRBJ2-3	CASSLRFLSTDTQYF
NA	14	TRBV30	TRBJ1-1	CAWTRGALNTEAFF
NA	17	TRBV28	TRBJ2-5	CASSLGRTEVIQETQYF
NA	15	TRBV6-5	TRBJ1-1	CASSLSGTVYTEAFF
TRBD1	15	TRBV27	TRBJ2-1	CASSLWGQGVLEQFF
NA	15	TRBV9	TRBJ2-3	CASSATLGGGDTQYF
NA	13	TRBV9	TRBJ2-7	CASSVGSSHEQYF
TRBD1	17	TRBV28	TRBJ1-2	CASSSGQENYPNYGYTF
TRBD2	19	TRBV11-2	TRBJ2-3	CASSLAHPGLAHYTDTQYF
NA	15	TRBV7-9	TRBJ2-5	CASSSKSEGPETQYF
TRBD2	18	TRBV11-2	TRBJ2-3	CASSAYRSGRGITDTQYF